The 11 T cell receptor beta chains below come from one sample, sequenced in a study of T-cell memory formation after mild COVID-19. From the 5' RACE reads, TCRdb called clonotypes with MiXCR, one entry per CDR3 protein. The table lists under 150,000 distinct CDR3 sequences, approximately 21% of them singletons, with approximately 41% in the top ten. The source material was PBMCs or a T cell subset sorted from them (not recorded which). The receptors stem from a man aged 18 to 29 who had mild COVID-19 (a few samples of this study predate the infection). Cell type and time point are not known.

The gene calls are TRBV4-3 and TRBJ1-1; D not certain. Germline values: CDR1 LGHNA, CDR2 YSLEER. The CDR3 is made up of 16 amino acids. V lost 0 bases to trimming and J lost 2 bases, with 13 bases between them. The CDR3 nucleotides read TGCGCCAGCAGCCAAGACCTCCCGGCTCCTAACACTGAAGCTTTCTTT. Translating gives CASSQDLPAPNTEAFF.

The CDR3 region has the DNA TGCAGTGCTAGGGCGAGCGGGCAGGCTTTCAATGAGCAGTTCTTC. Amino acid sequence: CSARASGQAFNEQFF. The chain carries TRBV20-1 and TRBJ2-1; D perhaps matches TRBD2 (6 bases). The CDR3 has 15 residues. Trimming took 3 bases from V and 6 from J, leaving 18 bases between them. CDR1 is DFQATT, CDR2 SNEGSKA, per germline (reference sequence).

The chain uses TRBV12-3 or TRBV12-4 and TRBJ2-3; D may be TRBD1 or TRBD2 (6 bases each). The germline V and J ends were trimmed by 2 bases and 4 bases, with 13 bases remaining between them. This CDR3 region has 15 residues. As DNA, the CDR3 is TGTGCCAGCAGTTTACGCTGGGGGGCCCCAGATACGCAGTATTTT. As protein: CASSLRWGAPDTQYF.

The chain recombines TRBV7-2 with TRBJ2-5; 8 bases map to TRBD2. The germline V gene encodes CDR1 SGHTA and CDR2 FQGNSA. CDR3 length: 14 residues. V trimming: 4 bases; J trimming: 3 bases; junction bases outside the gene matches: 4. The CDR3 DNA reads TGTGCCAGCAGCTCCGGGACTAGGAAAGAGACCCAGTACTTC. It codes for CASSSGTRKETQYF.

The chain joins TRBV4-3 to TRBJ1-6, with TRBD1 as a possible D gene (5 bases). In germline, CDR1 is LGHNA, CDR2 YSLEER. This CDR3 is 14 amino acids long. V was shortened by 4 bases and J by 7 bases, with 11 bases between the two germline ends. CDR3 nucleotides: TGCGCCAGCAGCCCTGGGGGTAAAAATTCACCCCTCCACTTT. This gives the protein CASSPGGKNSPLHF.

This clonotype was detected ten times or more. J is TRBJ2-5 and V is TRBV25-1, with D tentatively TRBD1 (5 bases). CDR1 and CDR2 (germline): MGHDK, SYGVNS. The CDR3 runs to 13 residues. V dropped 6 bases and J dropped 1 base, with 9 bases sitting between them. The CDR3 DNA is TGTGCCAGCAGCCAGGGCAGCCAAGAGACCCAGTACTTC. It yields the protein CASSQGSQETQYF.

This chain joins TRBV4-1 and TRBJ2-1; 7 bases align to TRBD2. V lost 0 bases and J lost 6; bases outside the gene matches: 5. The CDR3 runs 15 residues. Germline V gene sequence: CDR1 MGHRA, CDR2 YSYEKL. CDR3: CASSQETSVGNEQFF. The CDR3, as DNA: TGCGCCAGCAGCCAAGAAACTAGCGTCGGCAATGAGCAGTTCTTC.

The chain links TRBV5-1 to TRBJ2-5, with TRBD1 as a possible D gene (6 bases). This CDR3 has 14 amino acids. The germline V gene has CDR1 SGHRS and CDR2 YFSETQ. Trimming shortened V by 4 bases and J by 5 bases, and 15 bases separated the two germline ends. The chain's CDR3 is CASSNYRVSETQYF. The CDR3 coding sequence is TGCGCCAGCAGCAACTACAGGGTGTCGGAGACCCAGTACTTC.

This clonotype occurred a few times. The chain has TRBV15 and TRBJ2-2; no reliable D call. V was cut by 3 bases and J by 0 bases, with 11 bases left in between. CDR3 length: 16 amino acids. CDR1 is LNHNV and CDR2 is YYDKDF in the germline V gene (reference sequence). The DNA for the CDR3 is TGTGCCACCAGCAGCCCACGGGTCGCGAACACCGGGGAGCTGTTTTTT. Translation gives CATSSPRVANTGELFF.

This clonotype was recorded a few times. The chain has TRBV6-5 and TRBJ1-4, with D unresolved. V shed 0 bases and J shed 3 bases, with 8 bases lying between them. CDR3 length: 15 residues. Per germline, CDR1 MNHEY and CDR2 SVGAGI. The CDR3 DNA sequence: TGTGCCAGCAGTTACTCGTCTGGGGCTAATGAAAAACTGTTTTTT. This sequence encodes CASSYSSGANEKLFF.

The chain combines TRBV6-6 with TRBJ2-5, with TRBD1 as a possible D gene (6 bases). Germline V lookup: CDR1 MNHNY, CDR2 SVGAGI (reference sequence). The length of the CDR3 is 14 residues. With 6 bases removed from V and 2 bases from J, the gap between germline ends came to 13 bases. The CDR3 nucleotides are TGTGCCAGCAGCCGTAGACAGGAGCAAGAGACCCAGTACTTC. Amino acid sequence: CASSRRQEQETQYF.